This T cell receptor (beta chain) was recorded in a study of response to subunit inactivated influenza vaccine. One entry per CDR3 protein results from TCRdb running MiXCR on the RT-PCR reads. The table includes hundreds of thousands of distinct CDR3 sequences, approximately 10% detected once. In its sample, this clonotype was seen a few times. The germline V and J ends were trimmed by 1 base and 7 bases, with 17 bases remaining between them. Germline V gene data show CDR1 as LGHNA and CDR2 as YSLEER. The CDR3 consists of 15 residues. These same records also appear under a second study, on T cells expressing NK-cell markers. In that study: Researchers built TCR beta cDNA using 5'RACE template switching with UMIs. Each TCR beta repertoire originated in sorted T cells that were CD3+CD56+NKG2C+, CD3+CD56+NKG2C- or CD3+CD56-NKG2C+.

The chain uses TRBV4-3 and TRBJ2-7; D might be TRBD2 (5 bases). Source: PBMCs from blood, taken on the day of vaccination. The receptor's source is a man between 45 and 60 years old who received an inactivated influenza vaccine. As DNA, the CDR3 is TGCGCCAGCAGCCAAGGAGGGAGAGGGTTGGGAGAGCAGTACTTC. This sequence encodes CASSQGGRGLGEQYF.